The entry below describes one TCR beta chain. Its antigen is unknown. No quality values exist for individual bases; no much larger clone is one base distant. From the cysteine through the phenylalanine, the CDR3 covers 13 amino acids. Of all the DNA, just the CDR3 is kept, 39 bases in frame from base 1. V is cut by 7 bases and J by 6 bases, and the space between the germline ends is 15 bases. CDR1 and CDR2 (MNHNS, SASEGT) derive from the germline V gene. These data are taken from a study of Tregs in tolerant kidney transplant recipients (dated by TCRdb to between 2018 and 2021). With regard to the full study: The study used TCRbeta sequencing to identify donor-specific regulatory T cells before combined kidney and bone marrow transplantation, then tracked those cells after transplant. In a few healthy controls, several methods of expanding Tregs specific for an allogeneic donor were compared by TCRbeta repertoire sequencing.

Genomic DNA was extracted from sorted cells with the QIAGEN DNeasy Blood and Tissue Kit for TCRbeta CDR3 sequencing. High-throughput TCRbeta CDR3 sequencing was carried out commercially through immunoSEQ, with PCR amplification with bias correction and internal controls included. Concerning the study's data processing: Unique productive TCRbeta sequences were defined by CDR3 nucleotide sequence where primers matched, otherwise by CDR3 amino acid sequence with Vbeta and Jbeta genes. To correct sorting error, sequences shared between sorted populations at a frequency ratio of 2:1 or less were removed; the rest were assigned to the higher population. A sequence counted as donor-reactive if, in CFSE-low cells, the sequence had a frequency of at least 0.01% and was expanded at least 5-fold compared with unstimulated cells. Jensen-Shannon divergence, calculated on the top 100 TCRbeta sequences ranked by frequency, was used to quantify repertoire divergence. For samples with multiple sequencing runs, sorting error was corrected in each run separately before the runs were combined. TCRdb retrieved this table from immuneACCESS and kept in-frame rearrangements only. Not all clones are present; in checked studies, unresolved V genes account for under half, and no reason is known for the remainder. V and J calls plus clone size are reproduced from that table; the DNA served to infer D and trimming. The sample records under 50,000 clones, about 89% of which are singletons. The top ten constitute about 0.75% of the sample.

Thawed PBMCs were FACS-sorted into unstimulated Tregs (CD4+CD25+CD127-), CD4+ non-Tregs (CD4+CD25-), CD4 cells and CD8 cells. Thawed PBMCs were rested overnight at 37 degrees C with roughly 200 IU/ml IL-2 before Treg sorting. Healthy control blood was obtained either as purchased buffy coats or from healthy volunteers. Healthy control blood was processed by Ficoll density gradient to PBMCs and cryopreserved; patient PBMCs were collected before and after transplant. Overall study outcomes, separate from this receptor: Although technical replication error seemed to be minimal, the question of biological reproducibility was not addressed directly. Expanding Tregs with activated donor B cells appeared to identify the most biologically relevant and donor-specific TCRbeta repertoire. The study was limited by small patient numbers, and the findings need validation in larger populations and under other immunosuppression protocols.

The source material was Tregs from blood. The clonotype was recovered from a human donor in good health. This chain is built from TRBV6-1 and TRBJ1-1; TRBD1 is possibly the D segment (5 matching bases). CDR3 sequence: CASKIRVRSEAFF. The DNA sequence is given as TGTGCCAGCAAAATCAGGGTGCGGTCTGAAGCTTTCTTT.